This TCR beta chain was found in a study of vaccination effects on CD4 cells after COVID-19. Under the ViraFEST assay, PBMC were stimulated with viral peptide pools so that antigen-specific CD4+ T cells expanded. Sequencing was performed afterwards. Cultured cells yielded isolated CD4+ T cells after 10 to 11 days. Vaccine recipients, nucleocapsid antibody negative, had no prior SARS-CoV-2 infection. Libraries were prepared by immunoSEQ multiplex PCR; TCRdb keeps only in-frame clonotypes and omits some of them. This table has about 43,000 clones, roughly 72% appearing once. In germline, CDR1 is SGHTA, CDR2 FQGNSA. V was pared by 1 base and J by 1 base, with 6 bases of the junction left unmatched. The CDR3 spans 18 residues. Notes on this clone: Its antigen is undetermined.

Sequenced here: CD4+ T cells from PBMCs cultured with SARS-CoV-2 spike peptides, sampled before COVID-19 vaccination. This receptor was obtained from a human donor who received a COVID-19 vaccine. The V and J genes are TRBV7-2 and TRBJ2-3; 12 bases match TRBD2. The CDR3 loop is CASSLGLAGAVGTDTQYF. CDR3 nucleotides: TGTGCCAGCAGCTTAGGACTAGCGGGGGCGGTGGGCACAGATACGCAGTATTTT. The entire variable domain, with the rest obtained from reference TRBV7-2 and TRBJ2-3, is as follows: GAGVSQSPSNKVTEKGKDVELRCDPISGHTALYWYRQSLGQGLEFLIYFQGNSAPDKSGLPSDRFSAERTGGSVSTLTIQRTQQEDSAVYLCASSLGLAGAVGTDTQYFGPGTRLTVL.